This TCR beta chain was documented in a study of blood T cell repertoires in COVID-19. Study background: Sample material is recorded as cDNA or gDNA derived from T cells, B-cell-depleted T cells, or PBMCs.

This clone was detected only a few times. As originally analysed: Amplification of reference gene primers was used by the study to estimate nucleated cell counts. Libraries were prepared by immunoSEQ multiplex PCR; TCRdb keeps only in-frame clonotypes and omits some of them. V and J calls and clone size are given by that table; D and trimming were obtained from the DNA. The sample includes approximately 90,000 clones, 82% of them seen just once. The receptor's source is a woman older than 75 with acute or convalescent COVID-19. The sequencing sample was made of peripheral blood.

The CDR3 nucleotides read TGTGCCAGCAGCTTAGATACAGGGGGCTGGTCCTACGAGCAGTACTTC. Its protein is CASSLDTGGWSYEQYF. J is TRBJ2-7 and V is TRBV11-2, with 9 positions matching TRBD1. With V trimmed by 0 bases and J by 1 base, 4 bases remained unmatched. Germline-derived CDR1 and CDR2 are SGHAT and FQNNGV. This CDR3 is built from 16 residues.